Shown below are 26 T cell receptor beta chains from a single sample sequenced in a study of blood T cell repertoires in COVID-19. TCRdb keeps only in-frame clones here, not all; method: immunoSEQ multiplex PCR. This sample has 90,000 to 100,000 clones; over 70% occur once, and the top ten carry about 11%. Sample: peripheral blood. These receptors were obtained from a woman aged 80 or older with acute or convalescent COVID-19.

This rearrangement joins TRBV28 to TRBJ2-3; 7 bases map to TRBD2. V was pared by 2 bases and J by 2 bases, with 1 base of the junction left unmatched. Per germline, CDR1 MDHEN and CDR2 SYDVKM. This CDR3 comprises 14 residues. The CDR3 region is CASSLGGVTDTQYF. The CDR3, as DNA: TGTGCCAGCAGTTTAGGGGGGGTCACAGATACGCAGTATTTT.

This clone was detected only a few times. The V gene is TRBV6-5, the J gene TRBJ2-3; weak D call: TRBD2 (7 bases). V was cut by 2 bases and J by 8 bases, with 17 bases left in between. Germline CDR1 MNHEY, CDR2 SVGAGI. The CDR3 consists of 15 residues. The CDR3 spells CASSYGGGAGSTQYF. CDR3 DNA: TGTGCCAGCAGTTACGGAGGGGGGGCCGGTTCTACGCAGTATTTT.

The V and J genes are TRBV11-2 and TRBJ2-7; possibly TRBD1 for D (5 bases). V lost 5 bases and J 5 bases, leaving 7 bases between the germline ends. This CDR3 has 11 amino acids. Germline CDR1 SGHAT, CDR2 FQNNGV. CDR3 sequence (DNA): TGTGCCAGCAGCCCCAGGGACGAGCAGTACTTC. Its protein product is CASSPRDEQYF.

The V gene is TRBV7-8, the J gene TRBJ2-7; 8 nucleotides match TRBD1. CDR1 is SGHVS, CDR2 FQNEAQ, per germline. There are 14 residues in the CDR3. The V segment lost 4 bases and the J segment 2 bases; nucleotides outside the gene matches: 4. CDR3 nucleotide sequence: TGTGCCAGCAGCTCCGGGGGACAGGCCTACGAGCAGTACTTC. Its translation: CASSSGGQAYEQYF.

The rearrangement uses TRBV7-2 and TRBJ1-4; a possible D gene is TRBD1 (5 bases). The germline V and J ends were trimmed by 5 bases and 3 bases, with 13 bases remaining between them. The CDR3 has 15 residues. Per the germline V gene, CDR1 is SGHTA and CDR2 is FQGNSA. The CDR3 DNA is TGTGCCAGCAGCCGGGGAGGGGCGGCTAATGAAAAACTGTTTTTT. Its protein is CASSRGGAANEKLFF. The full variable domain, rest sourced from reference TRBV7-2 and TRBJ1-4, is GAGVSQSPSNKVTEKGKDVELRCDPISGHTALYWYRQSLGQGLEFLIYFQGNSAPDKSGLPSDRFSAERTGGSVSTLTIQRTQQEDSAVYLCASSRGGAANEKLFFGSGTQLSVL.

The rearrangement links TRBV28 to TRBJ1-5; D ambiguous. CDR3 length: 14 residues. Germline loops: CDR1 MDHEN, CDR2 SYDVKM. V was clipped by 2 bases and J by 7 bases, with 12 bases between them. CDR3 sequence (DNA): TGTGCCAGCAGTTTACCCGGAGGGTACCAGCCCCAGCATTTT. Its translation: CASSLPGGYQPQHF.

This sequence joins TRBV7-3 and TRBJ2-1; 9 positions agree with TRBD1. CDR1 and CDR2 (germline): SGHTA, FQGTGA. This CDR3 contains 16 residues. Unmatched junction bases numbered 10, after V lost 4 bases and J lost 6 bases. The CDR3: CASSWPGQGFRNEQFF. CDR3 DNA: TGTGCCAGCAGCTGGCCCGGACAGGGGTTCCGCAATGAGCAGTTCTTC.

This clone was picked up a small number of times. The V gene is TRBV7-2, the J gene TRBJ1-2; a possible D gene is TRBD1 (5 bases). Trimming pared 2 bases from V and 4 bases from J, leaving 14 bases between. Germline V gene data show CDR1 as SGHTA and CDR2 as FQGNSA. The CDR3 sequence is 15 residues long. CDR3 region: CASSLLRVGGYGYTF. In DNA, the CDR3 is TGTGCCAGCAGCTTACTCAGGGTGGGTGGCTATGGCTACACCTTC.

The rearrangement uses TRBV2 and TRBJ2-5; TRBD2 agrees at 10 bases. The CDR3 extends over 14 amino acids. Unmatched junction bases numbered 10, after V lost 10 bases and J lost 5 bases. Germline CDR1 is SNHLY and CDR2 is FYNNEI. The CDR3: CATSRLAGDETQYF. Written as DNA, the CDR3 is TGTGCCACTTCACGGCTAGCGGGGGACGAGACCCAGTACTTC.

The chain links TRBV19 to TRBJ2-6; D is possibly TRBD2 (6 bases). V was pared by 0 bases and J by 2 bases, with 11 bases between. CDR3 size: 17 residues. Germline CDR1 is LNHDA and CDR2 is SQIVND (reference sequence). The CDR3 DNA follows: TGTGCCAGTAGTATAGATGGGGGGTGGGCTGGGGCCAACGTCCTGACTTTC. This gives the protein CASSIDGGWAGANVLTF.

The chain is built from TRBV2 and TRBJ2-1, with D possibly TRBD1 on 5 matching bases. The CDR3 runs 16 residues. V was cut by 0 bases and J by 5 bases, with 14 bases left in between. CDR1 and CDR2 (germline): SNHLY, FYNNEI. CDR3 sequence (DNA): TGTGCCAGCAGTGAAGCGTGGCAGGGTACCCACAATGAGCAGTTCTTC. Its translation is CASSEAWQGTHNEQFF.

The genes are TRBV28 and TRBJ1-3, with D unclear. Germline CDR1 is MDHEN and CDR2 is SYDVKM. The ends were cut back, 4 bases at V and 8 bases at J, with 9 bases in the middle. The CDR3 runs 12 residues. In DNA, the CDR3 is TGTGCCAGCAGTTCCCTCGTTCACACCATATATTTT. This encodes CASSSLVHTIYF.

The chain uses TRBV7-2 and TRBJ1-3, with D unresolved. CDR1 is SGHTA and CDR2 is FQGNSA in the germline V gene. Trimming took off 1 base at V and 4 bases at J, with 8 bases between the two ends. CDR3 length equals 14 residues. Here the CDR3 reads CASSLGPQGNTIYF. As DNA, the CDR3 is TGTGCCAGCAGCTTAGGTCCCCAGGGAAACACCATATATTTT.

This clone turned up a few times. The chain has TRBV27 and TRBJ1-2; D ambiguous. The V and J ends lost 3 bases and 4 bases respectively, with 9 bases between them. The CDR3 is 13 residues long. CDR1 is MNHEY, CDR2 SMNVEV, per germline (reference sequence). The DNA of the CDR3 is TGTGCCAGCAGTTTTTCGGGGTTCTATGGCTACACCTTC. Translated: CASSFSGFYGYTF.

The chain carries TRBV9 and TRBJ2-1; 8 nucleotides agree with TRBD2. Germline loops: CDR1 SGDLS, CDR2 YYNGEE. The CDR3 length is 15 residues. Losses at the gene ends were 0 bases for V and 3 bases for J; bases not matched to a gene: 2. The CDR3 spells CASSVEGTSYNEQFF. The DNA for the CDR3 is TGTGCCAGCAGCGTAGAGGGGACTAGCTACAATGAGCAGTTCTTC. Using reference TRBV9 and TRBJ2-1 for the parts outside the CDR3, the full variable domain is DSGVTQTPKHLITATGQRVTLRCSPRSGDLSVYWYQQSLDQGLQFLIQYYNGEERAKGNILERFSAQQFPDLHSELNLSSLELGDSALYFCASSVEGTSYNEQFFGPGTRLTVL.

V usage is TRBV10-3 and J usage is TRBJ2-1; 9 bases align to TRBD2. With V trimmed by 9 bases and J by 6 bases, 6 bases remained unmatched. Germline CDR1 reads ENHRY; CDR2 reads SYGVKD. The CDR3 runs to 13 residues. CDR3: CAMKRGAVNEQFF. The DNA of the CDR3 is TGTGCCATGAAGCGGGGGGCAGTCAATGAGCAGTTCTTC.

The chain combines TRBV6-2 or TRBV6-3 with TRBJ1-6; no firm D call. CDR3 length: 17 residues. The germline CDR1 and CDR2 sequences are MNHEY and SVGEGT. The V and J ends lost 0 bases and 0 bases respectively, with 9 bases between them. CDR3 sequence reads: CASSYSDTSSYNSPLHF. The CDR3, as DNA: TGTGCCAGCAGTTACTCCGACACAAGCTCCTATAATTCACCCCTCCACTTT.

CDR3 sequence: CASSLEGAQGGYTF. CDR3 bases: TGCGCCAGCAGCTTGGAAGGGGCGCAGGGTGGCTACACCTTC. The J gene is TRBJ1-2, the V gene TRBV5-1; D might be TRBD1 (5 bases). The CDR3 length is 14 residues. V lost 0 bases to trimming and J lost 7 bases, with 13 bases between them. Germline CDR1 reads SGHRS; CDR2 reads YFSETQ.

This clone was seen a few times. The J gene is TRBJ2-7, the V gene TRBV3-1 (or the pseudogene TRBV3-2); 9 nucleotides align to TRBD1. This CDR3 spans 14 amino acids. CDR1 LGHDT and CDR2 YNNKEL come from the germline V gene (reference sequence). Trimming removed 4 bases from V and 1 base from J; junction bases left unmatched: 2. This CDR3 is CASSRQGGSYEQYF. As DNA, the CDR3 is TGTGCCAGCAGCCGACAGGGGGGATCCTACGAGCAGTACTTC.

In this sample, this clone turned up once. The rearrangement uses TRBV2 and TRBJ2-1, with a tentative D call TRBD2 (5 bases). The CDR3 extends over 15 amino acids. V lost 0 bases, J lost 0 bases, and 6 bases lay in between. Per the germline V gene, CDR1 is SNHLY and CDR2 is FYNNEI. The CDR3 DNA reads TGTGCCAGCAGTGAAGCGGGGAGCTCCTACAATGAGCAGTTCTTC. It codes for CASSEAGSSYNEQFF.

This clone has a single count. The J gene is TRBJ1-5, the V gene TRBV6-2 or TRBV6-3; tentatively, D is TRBD1 (6 bases). Germline CDR1 is MNHEY and CDR2 is SVGEGT. The CDR3 has 16 residues. V shed 2 bases and J shed 3 bases, with 14 bases lying between them. CDR3: CASSYNRAGDNQPQHF. The DNA for the CDR3 is TGTGCCAGCAGTTACAACAGGGCGGGGGACAATCAGCCCCAGCATTTT.

The chain carries TRBV6-5 and TRBJ1-1; no clear D. V was pared by 7 bases and J by 2 bases, with 8 bases between. This CDR3 spans 12 amino acids. The germline CDR1 and CDR2 sequences are MNHEY and SVGAGI. This CDR3 reads CASTPLNTEAFF. The CDR3 nucleotides are TGTGCCAGCACCCCGCTAAACACTGAAGCTTTCTTT.

The J gene is TRBJ1-2, the V gene TRBV6-5; 9 bases match TRBD1. Germline V gives CDR1 MNHEY, CDR2 SVGAGI. The CDR3 has 15 amino acids. V lost 5 bases to trimming and J lost 2 bases; unmatched junction nucleotides: 6. The CDR3 loop is CASSTGQGRNYGYTF. CDR3 nucleotide sequence: TGTGCCAGCAGTACCGGACAGGGGCGCAACTATGGCTACACCTTC.

The genes are TRBV14 and TRBJ2-7; 8 nucleotides match TRBD1. With 4 bases clipped from V and 5 bases from J, the junction kept 4 bases outside the gene matches. The CDR3 length is 13 residues. Germline V CDR1 and CDR2: SGHDN, FVKESK. The CDR3 sequence is CASSLDRANEQYF. For the CDR3, the DNA is TGTGCCAGCAGCCTGGACAGGGCCAACGAGCAGTACTTC.

This clone was picked up one time. V usage is TRBV9 and J usage is TRBJ1-2; 10 positions agree with TRBD1. The germline V gene encodes CDR1 SGDLS and CDR2 YYNGEE. The length of the CDR3 is 15 residues. V lost 3 bases to trimming and J lost 4 bases; unmatched junction nucleotides: 6. The CDR3 region is CASSAPTGGGYGYTF. The CDR3 DNA reads as TGTGCCAGCAGCGCCCCGACAGGGGGCGGCTATGGCTACACCTTC.

The rearrangement links TRBV10-3 to TRBJ1-5, with TRBD1 identical over 8 bases. With V trimmed by 2 bases and J by 9 bases, 3 bases remained unmatched. In germline, CDR1 is ENHRY, CDR2 SYGVKD. The CDR3 sequence is 13 residues long. The CDR3 sequence is CAISEIDRGPQHF. In DNA, the CDR3 is TGTGCCATCAGTGAGATCGACAGGGGGCCCCAGCATTTT.